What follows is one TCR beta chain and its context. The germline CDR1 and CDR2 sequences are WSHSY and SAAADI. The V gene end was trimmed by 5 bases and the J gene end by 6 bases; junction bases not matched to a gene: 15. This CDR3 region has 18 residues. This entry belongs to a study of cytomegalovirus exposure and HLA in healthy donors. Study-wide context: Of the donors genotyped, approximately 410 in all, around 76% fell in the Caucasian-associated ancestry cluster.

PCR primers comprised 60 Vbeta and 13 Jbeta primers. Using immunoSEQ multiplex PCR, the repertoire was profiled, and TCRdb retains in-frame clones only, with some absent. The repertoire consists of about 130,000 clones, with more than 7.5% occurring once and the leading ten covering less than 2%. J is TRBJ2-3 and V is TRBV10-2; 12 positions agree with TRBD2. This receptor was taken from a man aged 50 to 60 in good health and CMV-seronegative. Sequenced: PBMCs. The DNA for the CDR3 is TGCGCCAGCAGTTTAGGACGGAATCTAGCGGGAGGGCCGGATACGCAGTATTTT. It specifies CASSLGRNLAGGPDTQYF.